This T cell receptor (beta chain) was recovered during a study of cytomegalovirus exposure and HLA in healthy donors. The sample holds a few counts of this clone. Its antigen is still unknown. Germline V lookup: CDR1 MGHRA, CDR2 YSYEKL. The CDR3 length is 15 residues. J gave up 6 bases and V 2 bases, and 10 bases lay outside the gene matches. Findings and limits, study-wide: It was confirmed in vitro that a few of the CMV-associated chains were specific for CMV antigens. Segments of the TCR beta V type were, in most cases, productive about 87% or about 30% of the time in an earlier analysis. In a later analysis, approximately 18,000 TCR beta sequences were associated with HLA alleles at 0.05 false discovery rate. Because they were indistinguishable, some V segments, including TRBV6-2 and TRBV6-3, were excluded.

Vbeta (60) and Jbeta (13) primers were used in the PCR. Data came from immunoSEQ multiplex PCR; TCRdb stores just in-frame clones and leaves some out. The sample includes around 100,000 clones, just under 75% of them seen just once. The rearrangement uses TRBV4-1 and TRBJ2-7, with 7 positions matching TRBD2. The origin of this receptor is a man aged 50 or older in good health and CMV-seropositive. The sequenced material came from PBMCs. The CDR3 region is CASSQSLRGGSEQYF. CDR3 coding DNA: TGCGCCAGCAGCCAAAGCCTGAGGGGAGGGAGCGAGCAGTACTTC.